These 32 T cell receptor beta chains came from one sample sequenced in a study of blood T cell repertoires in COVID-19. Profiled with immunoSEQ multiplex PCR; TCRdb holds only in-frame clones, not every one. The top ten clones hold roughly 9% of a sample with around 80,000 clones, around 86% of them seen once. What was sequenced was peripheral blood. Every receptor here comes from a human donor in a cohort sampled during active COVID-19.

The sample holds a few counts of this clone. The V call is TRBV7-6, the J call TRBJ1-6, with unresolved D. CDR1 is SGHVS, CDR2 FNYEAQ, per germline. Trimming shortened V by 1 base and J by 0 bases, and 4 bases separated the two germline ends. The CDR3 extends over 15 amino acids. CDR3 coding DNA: TGTGCCAGCAGCTTAGGCAGCTCCTATAATTCACCCCTCCACTTT. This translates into CASSLGSSYNSPLHF.

The CDR3 is CASSPLRGNTEAFF. In nucleotides, the CDR3 is TGTGCCAGCTCCCCCCTCAGGGGGAACACTGAAGCTTTCTTT. The chain employs TRBV18 and TRBJ1-1, with D possibly matching TRBD1 (6 bases). Germline-derived CDR1 and CDR2 are KGHSH and LQKENI. This CDR3 spans 14 amino acids. The V end lost 6 bases, the J end lost 1 base, and 12 bases lay between the germline ends.

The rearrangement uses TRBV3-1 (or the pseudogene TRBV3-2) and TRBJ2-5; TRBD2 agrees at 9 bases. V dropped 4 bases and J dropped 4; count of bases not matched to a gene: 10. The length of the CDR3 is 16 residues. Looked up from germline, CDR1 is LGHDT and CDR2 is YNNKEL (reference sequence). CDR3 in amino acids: CASSPSGERGVETQYF. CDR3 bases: TGTGCCAGCAGCCCCAGCGGGGAGCGGGGGGTAGAGACCCAGTACTTC.

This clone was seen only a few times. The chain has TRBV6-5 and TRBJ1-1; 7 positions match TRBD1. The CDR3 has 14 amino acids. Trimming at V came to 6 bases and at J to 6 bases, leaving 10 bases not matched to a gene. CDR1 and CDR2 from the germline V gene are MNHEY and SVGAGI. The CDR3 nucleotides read TGTGCCAGCAGGAACCCAGGGGGGAAGGCTGAAGCTTTCTTT. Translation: CASRNPGGKAEAFF.

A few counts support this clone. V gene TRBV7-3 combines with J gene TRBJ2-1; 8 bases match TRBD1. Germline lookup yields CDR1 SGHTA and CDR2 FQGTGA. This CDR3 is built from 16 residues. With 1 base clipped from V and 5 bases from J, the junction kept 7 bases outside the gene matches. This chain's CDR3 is CASSLRTGNLNNEQFF. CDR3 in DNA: TGTGCCAGCAGCTTAAGGACAGGGAACCTGAACAATGAGCAGTTCTTC.

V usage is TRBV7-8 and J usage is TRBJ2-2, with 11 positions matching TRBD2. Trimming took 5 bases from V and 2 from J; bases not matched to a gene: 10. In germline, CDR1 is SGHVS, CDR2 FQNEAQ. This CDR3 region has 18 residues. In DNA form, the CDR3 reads TGTGCCAGCAGCATCAATTTTCTAGCGGGAGGCAACACCGGGGAGCTGTTTTTT. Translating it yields CASSINFLAGGNTGELFF.

Here the CDR3 reads CASSPWGQVYGYTF. CDR3 in DNA: TGTGCCAGCAGTCCGTGGGGACAGGTCTATGGCTACACCTTC. The chain combines TRBV28 with TRBJ1-2, with 8 bases fitting TRBD1. The trim removed 5 bases at V and 4 bases at J, leaving 6 bases unmatched. This CDR3 is built from 14 residues. The germline V gene encodes CDR1 MDHEN and CDR2 SYDVKM.

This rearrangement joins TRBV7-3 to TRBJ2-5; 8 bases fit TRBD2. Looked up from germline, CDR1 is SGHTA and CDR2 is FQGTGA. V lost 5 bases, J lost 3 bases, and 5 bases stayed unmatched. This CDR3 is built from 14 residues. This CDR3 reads CASSPTSAKETQYF. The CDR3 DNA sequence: TGTGCCAGCAGCCCGACTAGCGCCAAAGAGACCCAGTACTTC.

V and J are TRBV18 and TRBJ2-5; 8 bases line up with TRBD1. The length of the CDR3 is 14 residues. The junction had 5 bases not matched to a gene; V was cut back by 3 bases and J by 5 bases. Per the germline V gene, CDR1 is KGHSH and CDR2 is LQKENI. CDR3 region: CASSPSTGAETQYF. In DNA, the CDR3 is TGTGCCAGCTCACCTTCGACAGGGGCCGAGACCCAGTACTTC.

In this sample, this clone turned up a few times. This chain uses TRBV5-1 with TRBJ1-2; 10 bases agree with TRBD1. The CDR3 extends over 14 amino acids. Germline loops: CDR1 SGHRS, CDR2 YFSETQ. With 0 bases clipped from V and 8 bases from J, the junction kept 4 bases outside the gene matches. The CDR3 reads CASSLGGQGVGYTF. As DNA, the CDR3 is TGCGCCAGCAGCTTGGGAGGACAGGGGGTCGGCTACACCTTC.

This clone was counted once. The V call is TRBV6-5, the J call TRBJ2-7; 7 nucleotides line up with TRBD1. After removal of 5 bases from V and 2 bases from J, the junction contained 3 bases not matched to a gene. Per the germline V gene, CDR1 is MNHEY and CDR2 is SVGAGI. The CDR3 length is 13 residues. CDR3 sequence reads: CASSRQGPYEQYF. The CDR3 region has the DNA TGTGCCAGCAGTCGACAGGGCCCCTACGAGCAGTACTTC.

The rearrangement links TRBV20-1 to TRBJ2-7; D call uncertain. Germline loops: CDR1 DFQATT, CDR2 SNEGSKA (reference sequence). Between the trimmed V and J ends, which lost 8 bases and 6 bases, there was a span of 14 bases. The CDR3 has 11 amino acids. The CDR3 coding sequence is TGCAGTACCTCCCCCGCCGGCGAGCAGTACTTC. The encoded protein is CSTSPAGEQYF.

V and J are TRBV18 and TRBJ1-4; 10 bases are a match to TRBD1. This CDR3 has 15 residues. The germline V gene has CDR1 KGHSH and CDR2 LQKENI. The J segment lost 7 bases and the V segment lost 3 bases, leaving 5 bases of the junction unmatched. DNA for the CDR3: TGTGCCAGCTCACCCCGGACAGGGGGTTCTGAAAAACTGTTTTTT. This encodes CASSPRTGGSEKLFF. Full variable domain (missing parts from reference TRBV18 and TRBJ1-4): NAGVMQNPRHLVRRRGQEARLRCSPMKGHSHVYWYRQLPEEGLKFMVYLQKENIIDESGMPKERFSAEFPKEGPSILRIQQVVRGDSAAYFCASSPRTGGSEKLFFGSGTQLSVL.

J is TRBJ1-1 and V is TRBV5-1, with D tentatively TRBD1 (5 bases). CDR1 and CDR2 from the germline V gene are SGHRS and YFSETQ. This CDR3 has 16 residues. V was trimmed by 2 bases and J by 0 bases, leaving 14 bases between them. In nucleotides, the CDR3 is TGCGCCAGCAGCTTCGCGGGGCAGGGTCTGAACACTGAAGCTTTCTTT. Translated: CASSFAGQGLNTEAFF. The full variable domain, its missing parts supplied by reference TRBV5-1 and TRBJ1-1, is KAGVTQTPRYLIKTRGQQVTLSCSPISGHRSVSWYQQTPGQGLQFLFEYFSETQRNKGNFPGRFSGRQFSNSRSEMNVSTLELGDSALYLCASSFAGQGLNTEAFFGQGTRLTVV.

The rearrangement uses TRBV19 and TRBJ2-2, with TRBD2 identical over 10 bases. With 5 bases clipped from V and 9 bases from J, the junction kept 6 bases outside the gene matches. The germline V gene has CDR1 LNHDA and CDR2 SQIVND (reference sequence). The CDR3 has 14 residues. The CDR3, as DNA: TGTGCCAGTAGTGGACTAGCGGCGGGACGGGAGCTGTTTTTT. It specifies CASSGLAAGRELFF.

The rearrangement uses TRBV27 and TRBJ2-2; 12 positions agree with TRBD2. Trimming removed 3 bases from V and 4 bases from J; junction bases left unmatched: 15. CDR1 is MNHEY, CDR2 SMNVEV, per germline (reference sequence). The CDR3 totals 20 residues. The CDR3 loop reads CASSFLAGGPFEISTGELFF. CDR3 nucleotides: TGTGCCAGCAGTTTTCTAGCGGGAGGGCCTTTTGAAATAAGCACCGGGGAGCTGTTTTTT.

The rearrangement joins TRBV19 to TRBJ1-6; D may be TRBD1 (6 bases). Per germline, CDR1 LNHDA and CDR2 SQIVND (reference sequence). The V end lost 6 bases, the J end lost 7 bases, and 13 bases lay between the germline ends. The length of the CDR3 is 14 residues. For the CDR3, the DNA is TGTGCCAGTAGCCCGACAGGTGGGAATTCACCCCTCCACTTT. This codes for CASSPTGGNSPLHF.

CDR3 sequence: CAISARGPGANVLTF. The CDR3 region has the DNA TGTGCCATCAGTGCCAGGGGGCCTGGGGCCAACGTCCTGACTTTC. The chain joins TRBV10-3 to TRBJ2-6, with 8 bases fitting TRBD1. Germline loops: CDR1 ENHRY, CDR2 SYGVKD. With 4 bases clipped from V and 2 bases from J, the junction kept 1 base outside the gene matches. The CDR3 covers 15 residues.

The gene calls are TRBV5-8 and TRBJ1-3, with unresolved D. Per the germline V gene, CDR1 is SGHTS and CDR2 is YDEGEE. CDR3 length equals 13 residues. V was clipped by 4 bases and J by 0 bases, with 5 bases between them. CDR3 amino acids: CASSLRSGNTIYF. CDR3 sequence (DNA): TGTGCCAGCAGCCTCCGCTCTGGAAACACCATATATTTT.

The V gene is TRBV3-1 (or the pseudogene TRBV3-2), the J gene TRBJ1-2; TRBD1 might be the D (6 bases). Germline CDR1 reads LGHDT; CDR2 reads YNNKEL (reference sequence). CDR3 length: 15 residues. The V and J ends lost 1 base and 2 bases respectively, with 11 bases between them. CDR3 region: CASSQVDRLNYGYTF. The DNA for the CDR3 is TGTGCCAGCAGCCAAGTCGACAGGTTAAACTATGGCTACACCTTC.

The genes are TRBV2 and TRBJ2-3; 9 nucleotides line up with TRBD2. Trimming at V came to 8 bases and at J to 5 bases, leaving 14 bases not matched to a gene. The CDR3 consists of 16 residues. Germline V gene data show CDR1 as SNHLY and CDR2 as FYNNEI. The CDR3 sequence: CASPSPGLAGGDTQYF. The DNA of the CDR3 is TGTGCCAGCCCTTCCCCGGGACTAGCAGGAGGAGATACGCAGTATTTT.

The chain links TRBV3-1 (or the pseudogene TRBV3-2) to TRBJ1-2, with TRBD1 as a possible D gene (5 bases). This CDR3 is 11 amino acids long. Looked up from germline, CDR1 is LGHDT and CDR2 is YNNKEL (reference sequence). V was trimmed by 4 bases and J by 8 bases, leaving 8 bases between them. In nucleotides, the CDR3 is TGTGCCAGCAGCCGGGGGGAGGGCTACACCTTC. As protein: CASSRGEGYTF.

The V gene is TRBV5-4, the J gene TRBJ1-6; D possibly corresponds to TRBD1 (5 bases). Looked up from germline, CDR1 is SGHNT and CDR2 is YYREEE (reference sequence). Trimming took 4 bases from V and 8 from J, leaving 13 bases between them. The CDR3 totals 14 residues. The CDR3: CASSPEGRHSPLHF. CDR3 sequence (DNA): TGTGCCAGCAGCCCCGAGGGGAGGCATTCACCCCTCCACTTT.

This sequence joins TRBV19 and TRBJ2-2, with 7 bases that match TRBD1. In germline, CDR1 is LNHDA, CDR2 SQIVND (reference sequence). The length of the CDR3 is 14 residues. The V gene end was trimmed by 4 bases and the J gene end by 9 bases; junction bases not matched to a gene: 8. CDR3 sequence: CASSTRQGVRELFF. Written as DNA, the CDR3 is TGTGCCAGTAGTACCCGACAGGGCGTTCGGGAGCTGTTTTTT.

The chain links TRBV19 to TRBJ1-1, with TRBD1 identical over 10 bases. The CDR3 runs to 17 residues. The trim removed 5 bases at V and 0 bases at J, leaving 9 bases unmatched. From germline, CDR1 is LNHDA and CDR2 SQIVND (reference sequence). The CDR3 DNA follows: TGTGCCAGTAGTTTGGGACAGGGGACCACTTTGAACACTGAAGCTTTCTTT. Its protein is CASSLGQGTTLNTEAFF.

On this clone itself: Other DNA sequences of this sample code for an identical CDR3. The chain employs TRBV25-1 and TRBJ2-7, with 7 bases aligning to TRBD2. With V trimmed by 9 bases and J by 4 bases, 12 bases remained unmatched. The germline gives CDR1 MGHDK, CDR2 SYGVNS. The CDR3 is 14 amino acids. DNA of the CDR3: TGTGCCAGTCGACGGACTAGTGGGATTTACGAGCAGTACTTC. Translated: CASRRTSGIYEQYF.

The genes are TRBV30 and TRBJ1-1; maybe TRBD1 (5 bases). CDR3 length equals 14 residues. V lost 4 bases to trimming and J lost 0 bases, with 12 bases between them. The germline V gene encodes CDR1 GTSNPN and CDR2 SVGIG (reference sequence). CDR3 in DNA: TGTGCCTGGAACGAGGGGAGGGTGAACACTGAAGCTTTCTTT. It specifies CAWNEGRVNTEAFF.

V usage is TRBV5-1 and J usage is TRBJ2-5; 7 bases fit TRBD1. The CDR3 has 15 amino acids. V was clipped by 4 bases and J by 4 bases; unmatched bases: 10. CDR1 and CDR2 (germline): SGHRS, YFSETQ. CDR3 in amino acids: CASSPTGSSTETQYF. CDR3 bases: TGCGCCAGCAGCCCGACAGGGTCTTCTACAGAGACCCAGTACTTC.

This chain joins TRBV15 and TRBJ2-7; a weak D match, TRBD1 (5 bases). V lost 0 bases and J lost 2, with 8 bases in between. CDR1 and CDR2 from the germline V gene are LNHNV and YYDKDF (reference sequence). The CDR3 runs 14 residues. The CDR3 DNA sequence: TGTGCCACCAGCAGAGACAGGGCTACCTACGAGCAGTACTTC. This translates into CATSRDRATYEQYF. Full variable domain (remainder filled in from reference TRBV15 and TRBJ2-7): DAMVIQNPRYQVTQFGKPVTLSCSQTLNHNVMYWYQQKSSQAPKLLFHYYDKDFNNEADTPDNFQSRRPNTSFCFLDIRSPGLGDTAMYLCATSRDRATYEQYFGPGTRLTVT.

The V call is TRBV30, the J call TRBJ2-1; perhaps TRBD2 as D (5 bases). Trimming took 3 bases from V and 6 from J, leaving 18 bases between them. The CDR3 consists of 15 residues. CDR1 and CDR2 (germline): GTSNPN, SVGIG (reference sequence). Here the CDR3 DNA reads TGTGCCTGGAGCCCGACTACCTCCTGGCCCAATGAGCAGTTCTTC. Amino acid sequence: CAWSPTTSWPNEQFF.

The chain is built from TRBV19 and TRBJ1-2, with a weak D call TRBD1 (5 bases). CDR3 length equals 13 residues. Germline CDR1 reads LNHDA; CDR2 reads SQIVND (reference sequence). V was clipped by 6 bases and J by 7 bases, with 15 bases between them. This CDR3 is CASSAREGGGYTF. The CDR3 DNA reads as TGTGCCAGTAGCGCCAGGGAGGGAGGTGGCTACACCTTC.

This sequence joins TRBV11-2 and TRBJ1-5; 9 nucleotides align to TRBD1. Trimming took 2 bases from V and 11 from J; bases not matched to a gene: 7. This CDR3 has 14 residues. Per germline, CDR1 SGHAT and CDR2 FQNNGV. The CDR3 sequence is CASSLRTGAEAQHF. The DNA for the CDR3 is TGTGCCAGCAGCTTAAGGACAGGGGCAGAGGCCCAGCATTTT.